This TCR beta chain stems from a study of shared clonotypes between healthy human individuals. The wider study: Used for every donor were three CD4 naive, three CD4 memory, two CD8 naive and one CD8 memory plate. Whole-study findings and limits: Apart from blood, nothing was sampled; tissue repertoires likely differ. Among the subsets, naive ones generally showed larger estimated richness than memory ones.

Donation came from healthy HIV-negative adults that had no recent acute infections or vaccinations. As regards this clone: Its antigen is undetermined.

Using immunoSEQ multiplex PCR, the repertoire was profiled, and TCRdb retains in-frame clones only, with some absent. In the table there are roughly 500,000 clones, 95% to 97% of which are singletons. The germline V gene encodes CDR1 SGHAT and CDR2 FQNNGV. The V end lost 5 bases, the J end lost 6 bases, and 16 bases lay between the germline ends. The CDR3 totals 14 residues. The chain recombines TRBV11-2 with TRBJ1-1; no definite D call. This clonotype was sampled from a woman younger than 45 in good health. Input material: naive CD4+ T cells sorted from blood. This sample's subset: CD45RA+ positively selected. As DNA, the CDR3 is TGTGCCAGCAGCAGACGAGGACTGCAGGCTGAAGCTTTCTTT. Translated: CASSRRGLQAEAFF.